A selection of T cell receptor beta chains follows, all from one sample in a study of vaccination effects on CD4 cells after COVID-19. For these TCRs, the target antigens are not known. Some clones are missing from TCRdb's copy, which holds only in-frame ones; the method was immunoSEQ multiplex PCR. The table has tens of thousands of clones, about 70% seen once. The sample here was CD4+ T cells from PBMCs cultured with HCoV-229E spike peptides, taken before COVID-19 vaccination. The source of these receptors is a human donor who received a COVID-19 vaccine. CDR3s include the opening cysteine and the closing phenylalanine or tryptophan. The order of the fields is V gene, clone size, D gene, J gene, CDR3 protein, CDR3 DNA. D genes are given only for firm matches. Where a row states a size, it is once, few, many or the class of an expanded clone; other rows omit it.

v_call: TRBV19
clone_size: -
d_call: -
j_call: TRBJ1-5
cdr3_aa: CASRTANSNQPQHF
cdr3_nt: TGTGCCAGTAGGACAGCTAATAGCAATCAGCCCCAGCATTTT

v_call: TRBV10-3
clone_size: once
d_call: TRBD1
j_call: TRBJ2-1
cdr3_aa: CAISERGQGIYNEQFF
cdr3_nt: TGTGCCATCAGTGAGCGGGGACAGGGGATCTACAATGAGCAGTTCTTC

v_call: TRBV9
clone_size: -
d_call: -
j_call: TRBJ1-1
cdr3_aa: CASSPQGKVNTEAFF
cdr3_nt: TGTGCCAGCAGCCCCCAGGGGAAGGTGAACACTGAAGCTTTCTTT

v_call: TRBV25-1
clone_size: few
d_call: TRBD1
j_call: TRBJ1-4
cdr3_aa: CASRKQTGGQEKLFF
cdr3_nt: TGTGCCAGCAGAAAACAGACAGGGGGCCAGGAAAAACTGTTTTTT

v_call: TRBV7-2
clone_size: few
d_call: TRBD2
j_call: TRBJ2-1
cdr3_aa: CASSPQTSGGPREQFF
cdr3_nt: TGTGCCAGCAGCCCCCAGACTAGCGGGGGGCCCAGGGAGCAGTTCTTC

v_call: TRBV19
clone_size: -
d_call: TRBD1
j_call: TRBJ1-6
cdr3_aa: CASSTYRGSNSPLHF
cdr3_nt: TGTGCCAGTAGTACTTACAGGGGGTCTAATTCACCCCTCCACTTT

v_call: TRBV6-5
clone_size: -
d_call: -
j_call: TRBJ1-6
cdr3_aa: CASRKTDNGSPLHF
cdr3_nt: TGTGCCAGCAGAAAGACGGATAACGGGTCACCCCTCCACTTT

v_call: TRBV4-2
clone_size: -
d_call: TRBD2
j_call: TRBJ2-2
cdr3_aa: CASSQDIPSSGGITGELFF
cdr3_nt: TGTGCCAGCAGCCAAGATATCCCCTCCAGCGGGGGAATCACCGGGGAGCTGTTTTTT

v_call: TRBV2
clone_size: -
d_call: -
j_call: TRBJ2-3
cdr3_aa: CASSSDWDTSTDTQYF
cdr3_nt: TGTGCCAGCAGTTCTGACTGGGATACTAGCACAGATACGCAGTATTTT

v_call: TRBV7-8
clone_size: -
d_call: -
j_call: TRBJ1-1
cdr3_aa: CASSPQGRSIEAFF
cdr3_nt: TGTGCCAGCAGCCCCCAAGGACGGAGCATTGAAGCTTTCTTT